This paragraph reports one TCR beta chain. This entry belongs to a study of blood T cell repertoires in COVID-19. Across the whole study: PBMCs, B-cell-depleted T cells, or T cells provided the cDNA or gDNA that made up the material.

Method: immunoSEQ multiplex PCR; TCRdb's copy keeps in-frame clones and lacks some. The sample lists about 110,000 clones; around 81% were seen once. The CDR3 sequence is 15 residues long. The chain recombines TRBV1 with TRBJ2-5; TRBD2 is the table's D call, not checked against the DNA. TRBV1 is a pseudogene segment. The sequence was obtained from a woman between 65 and 79 years old with acute or convalescent COVID-19. The source material was peripheral blood. CDR3 DNA sequence: TGCACCAGCAGCCCAGGACTAGCGGGGGAAGAGACCCAGTACTTC. Translating it yields CTSSPGLAGEETQYF.